The 25 T cell receptor beta chains reported below all come from one sample, sequenced in a study of blood T cell repertoires in COVID-19. Data came from immunoSEQ multiplex PCR; TCRdb stores just in-frame clones and leaves some out. The sample has about 250,000 clones, approximately 85% seen once. The sequenced sample consisted of peripheral blood. Receptors were obtained from a man aged 50-60 years with active or convalescent COVID-19.

This clone has only one observation. The chain carries TRBV7-9 and TRBJ1-6, with 10 bases identical to TRBD1. Germline CDR1 reads SEHNR; CDR2 reads FQNEAQ (reference sequence). The CDR3 consists of 14 residues. V gave up 1 base and J gave up 10 bases; unmatched junction bases: 1. CDR3 region: CASSLGDRGSPLHF. The DNA of the CDR3 is TGTGCCAGCAGCTTAGGGGACAGGGGATCACCCCTCCACTTT.

The V call is TRBV3-1 (or the pseudogene TRBV3-2), the J call TRBJ2-2; D might be TRBD1 (7 bases). The CDR3 length is 15 residues. Looked up from germline, CDR1 is LGHDT and CDR2 is YNNKEL (reference sequence). The germline V and J ends were trimmed by 5 bases and 5 bases, with 15 bases remaining between them. Written as DNA, the CDR3 is TGTGCCAGCAGCTCAGGGGGGACGACTACCGGGGAGCTGTTTTTT. This translates into CASSSGGTTTGELFF.

The chain has TRBV6-6 and TRBJ2-7, with a weak D call TRBD2 (6 bases). V was clipped by 6 bases and J by 2 bases, with 14 bases between them. Germline CDR1 and CDR2: MNHNY and SVGAGI (reference sequence). This CDR3 comprises 14 residues. CDR3: CASRTGAHTYEQYF. CDR3 DNA: TGTGCCAGCAGAACGGGAGCCCATACCTACGAGCAGTACTTC.

This clone was counted only a few times. The rearrangement links TRBV5-4 to TRBJ1-2; possible D gene TRBD1, 5 bases. The germline CDR1 and CDR2 sequences are SGHNT and YYREEE (reference sequence). The CDR3 loop spans 14 amino acids. V lost 4 bases and J lost 4, with 14 bases in between. DNA for the CDR3: TGTGCCAGCAGCGCCCCGGGGAGGGGCTATGGCTACACCTTC. It codes for CASSAPGRGYGYTF.

This clone was recorded only once. This chain uses TRBV2 with TRBJ1-1; 7 nucleotides agree with TRBD1. The CDR3 runs to 13 residues. J was trimmed by 11 bases and V by 5 bases; bases with no gene match: 11. The V gene's germline CDR1 is SNHLY and CDR2 FYNNEI. The CDR3 spells CASSPLGGRDAFF. In nucleotides, the CDR3 is TGTGCCAGCAGTCCTCTAGGGGGCAGGGATGCTTTCTTT.

The chain has TRBV9 and TRBJ2-7, with D maybe TRBD2 (6 bases). V was trimmed by 0 bases and J by 3 bases, leaving 10 bases between them. This CDR3 region has 14 residues. CDR1 SGDLS and CDR2 YYNGEE come from the germline V gene. CDR3 amino acids: CASSVGGENYEQYF. For the CDR3, the DNA is TGTGCCAGCAGCGTAGGCGGGGAAAACTACGAGCAGTACTTC.

The chain recombines TRBV19 with TRBJ1-4, with D possibly TRBD1 on 5 matching bases. The CDR3 is made up of 16 amino acids. The V and J ends lost 3 bases and 8 bases respectively, with 19 bases between them. Germline CDR1 LNHDA, CDR2 SQIVND (reference sequence). In DNA form, the CDR3 reads TGTGCCAGTAGTATGCCAAGGGGAGGGTCCGGAGAAAAACTGTTTTTT. It encodes CASSMPRGGSGEKLFF.

The sample holds one count of this clone. J is TRBJ2-3 and V is TRBV11-2, with 9 positions matching TRBD1. Germline loops: CDR1 SGHAT, CDR2 FQNNGV. V trimming: 4 bases; J trimming: 1 base; junction bases outside the gene matches: 9. This CDR3 is built from 17 residues. The CDR3, as DNA: TGTGCCAGCAGCTCGTTAGACAGGGGGACAGGCACAGATACGCAGTATTTT. Encoded protein: CASSSLDRGTGTDTQYF.

This clone appeared a few times. The chain recombines TRBV12-5 with TRBJ1-6, with 7 nucleotides matching TRBD1. V trimming: 1 base; J trimming: 6 bases; junction bases outside the gene matches: 6. The CDR3 sequence is 16 residues long. Germline V lookup: CDR1 LGHNT, CDR2 FRNRAP. The CDR3: CASGLGPGQTNSPLHF. The CDR3 DNA reads TGTGCTAGTGGTTTGGGTCCGGGACAGACTAATTCACCCCTCCACTTT.

This sequence joins TRBV7-2 and TRBJ2-1; a possible D gene is TRBD2 (5 bases). This CDR3 region has 15 residues. The germline V and J ends were trimmed by 0 bases and 1 base, with 7 bases remaining between them. In germline, CDR1 is SGHTA, CDR2 FQGNSA. The CDR3 sequence: CASSLAGVSYNEQFF. As DNA, the CDR3 is TGTGCCAGCAGCTTAGCGGGAGTGTCCTACAATGAGCAGTTCTTC.

The rearrangement links TRBV6-1 to TRBJ1-5; 8 bases map to TRBD1. The trim removed 3 bases at V and 6 bases at J, leaving 4 bases unmatched. The CDR3 is 14 amino acids. Looked up from germline, CDR1 is MNHNS and CDR2 is SASEGT. CDR3 bases: TGTGCCAGCAGTGAGCAGGGGGCATCTCAGCCCCAGCATTTT. This codes for CASSEQGASQPQHF.

CDR3 region: CASSQSWSGASTDTQYF. CDR3 DNA: TGCGCCAGCAGCCAATCCTGGAGCGGGGCTAGCACAGATACGCAGTATTTT. The chain couples TRBV4-1 to TRBJ2-3; TRBD2 matches at 7 bases. Germline lookup yields CDR1 MGHRA and CDR2 YSYEKL. V gave up 2 bases and J gave up 0 bases; unmatched junction bases: 8. The CDR3 has 17 residues.

This chain joins TRBV4-1 and TRBJ2-3, with D perhaps TRBD2 (6 bases). The germline CDR1 and CDR2 sequences are MGHRA and YSYEKL. The CDR3 loop spans 18 amino acids. Deletions cut 4 bases from V and 3 bases from J, with 23 bases between. CDR3 in amino acids: CASSRWGEGPIRTDTQYF. The CDR3 coding sequence is TGCGCCAGCAGCCGGTGGGGGGAAGGACCCATCCGGACAGATACGCAGTATTTT.

This clone has just a few counts. The rearrangement links TRBV7-8 to TRBJ2-2, with 16 bases aligning to TRBD2. Germline loops: CDR1 SGHVS, CDR2 FQNEAQ. CDR3 length: 17 amino acids. The V gene end was trimmed by 4 bases and the J gene end by 6 bases; junction bases not matched to a gene: 5. The CDR3 sequence is CASSSGTSGRAAGELFF. Here the CDR3 DNA reads TGTGCCAGCAGCTCCGGGACTAGCGGGAGGGCGGCCGGGGAGCTGTTTTTT.

The gene calls are TRBV3-1 (or the pseudogene TRBV3-2) and TRBJ2-3; 11 nucleotides match TRBD2. Germline V CDR1 and CDR2: LGHDT, YNNKEL (reference sequence). After removal of 2 bases from V and 7 bases from J, the junction contained 5 bases not matched to a gene. CDR3 length: 15 amino acids. The CDR3 region has the DNA TGTGCCAGCAGCCAATTAGCGGGAGGGCCTTATACGCAGTATTTT. Its translation is CASSQLAGGPYTQYF.

The chain links TRBV27 to TRBJ1-1, with D hard to call. Germline CDR1 MNHEY, CDR2 SMNVEV (reference sequence). The CDR3 extends over 15 amino acids. V was trimmed by 8 bases and J by 5 bases, leaving 21 bases between them. The CDR3 loop is CASATRGGRETEAFF. The CDR3, as DNA: TGTGCCAGCGCTACCCGAGGCGGACGGGAGACTGAAGCTTTCTTT.

The CDR3 nucleotides are TGCAGTGCGAGTGTTTATGGTGGGGGGGTACCTTTCTTT. It codes for CSASVYGGGVPFF. This chain connects TRBV20-1 to TRBJ1-1; D might be TRBD1 (5 bases). The V end lost 6 bases, the J end lost 12 bases, and 23 bases lay between the germline ends. CDR1 is DFQATT, CDR2 SNEGSKA, per germline (reference sequence). The CDR3 covers 13 residues.

V and J are TRBV11-2 and TRBJ1-3; D possibly corresponds to TRBD1 (5 bases). The CDR3 is 17 residues long. Germline V gives CDR1 SGHAT, CDR2 FQNNGV. Trimming removed 0 bases at V and 1 base at J, with 13 bases between. Here the CDR3 reads CASSLDGATVSGNTIYF. In DNA, the CDR3 is TGTGCCAGCAGCTTAGACGGCGCGACAGTATCTGGAAACACCATATATTTT.

The chain carries TRBV19 and TRBJ1-5, with D tentatively TRBD1 (6 bases). This CDR3 has 16 amino acids. Germline V gene lookup returns CDR1 LNHDA and CDR2 SQIVND (reference sequence). V shed 2 bases and J shed 0 bases, with 11 bases lying between them. The CDR3 region is CASSIFLGASNQPQHF. For the CDR3, the DNA is TGTGCCAGTAGTATATTTTTGGGGGCTAGCAATCAGCCCCAGCATTTT.

V gene TRBV28 combines with J gene TRBJ2-7, with a weak D call TRBD2 (5 bases). Germline V gives CDR1 MDHEN, CDR2 SYDVKM. CDR3 size: 15 residues. The V and J ends lost 2 bases and 2 bases respectively, with 13 bases between them. The CDR3 reads CASSLSAGTPYEQYF. The CDR3 coding sequence is TGTGCCAGCAGTTTAAGTGCGGGCACCCCCTACGAGCAGTACTTC.

This sequence joins TRBV5-1 and TRBJ2-3; the match to TRBD1 covers 7 bases. The trim removed 5 bases at V and 1 base at J, leaving 7 bases unmatched. Germline CDR1 is SGHRS and CDR2 is YFSETQ. This CDR3 comprises 15 residues. Here the CDR3 reads CASSYGQVRTDTQYF. DNA of the CDR3: TGCGCCAGCAGTTACGGACAGGTCCGCACAGATACGCAGTATTTT.

This chain uses TRBV4-3 with TRBJ2-7; possible D gene TRBD1, 5 bases. The CDR3 totals 15 residues. The germline V gene has CDR1 LGHNA and CDR2 YSLEER. V was trimmed by 1 base and J by 2 bases, leaving 12 bases between them. In DNA, the CDR3 is TGCGCCAGCAGCCAAGGGACAACGGCGCCCTACGAGCAGTACTTC. Protein: CASSQGTTAPYEQYF.

J is TRBJ1-1 and V is TRBV2; a weak D match, TRBD1 (5 bases). This CDR3 spans 12 amino acids. CDR1 is SNHLY, CDR2 FYNNEI, per germline. V was clipped by 2 bases and J by 8 bases, with 9 bases between them. This chain's CDR3 is CASSERRTEAFF. The CDR3 bases are TGTGCCAGCAGTGAAAGGCGGACAGAAGCTTTCTTT.

This chain links TRBV7-9 with TRBJ2-2; no clear D. The V gene's germline CDR1 is SEHNR and CDR2 FQNEAQ (reference sequence). The CDR3 sequence is 14 residues long. Trimming removed 2 bases at V and 5 bases at J, with 9 bases between. CDR3 bases: TGTGCCAGCAGCTTATCTTCTCCGACCGGGGAGCTGTTTTTT. Protein product: CASSLSSPTGELFF.

The CDR3 nucleotides are TGTGCCTGCGAATCCGGGACAGGGAAGAATGAGCAGTTCTTC. Translating it yields CACESGTGKNEQFF. The rearrangement links TRBV6-5 to TRBJ2-1; 9 nucleotides line up with TRBD1. This CDR3 has 14 residues. J was trimmed by 7 bases and V by 11 bases; bases with no gene match: 12. Germline V gene data show CDR1 as MNHEY and CDR2 as SVGAGI.